This T cell receptor beta chain comes out of a study of cytotoxic CD8 clonotypes in ibrutinib-treated CLL. Profiling relied on immunoSEQ multiplex PCR, and the TCRdb table lists in-frame clones only, not all of them. Of about 180,000 clones in the sample, roughly 80% were seen once. This CDR3 region has 14 residues. In germline, CDR1 is MNHEY, CDR2 SVGAGI. Trimming left V 0 bases short and J 2 bases short, with 5 bases between. The receptor was isolated from a human donor with chronic lymphocytic leukemia. The sequencing used PBMCs, collected after 24 months of ibrutinib treatment. This sequence joins TRBV6-5 and TRBJ1-3; D remains ambiguous. The CDR3 bases are TGTGCCAGCAGTTACTCGGGGACTGGAAACACCATATATTTT. It translates to CASSYSGTGNTIYF.